A selection of T cell receptor beta chains follows, all from one sample in a study of CD8+ T cells in alopecia areata. The protocol was immunoSEQ multiplex PCR, while the TCRdb copy is restricted to in-frame clones and leaves out a portion. This sample has more than 100,000 clones, with approximately 84% found just once. Source: CD8+ T cells sorted from blood, taken at approximately week 34, from a patient treated with tofacitinib. These receptors came from a human donor with alopecia areata. CDR3s include the opening cysteine and the closing phenylalanine or tryptophan. The D gene is left open where the match is weak. Only part of the rows carry a size: once, few, many, or a class if the clone is expanded.

d_call j_call v_call clone_size cdr3_aa cdr3_nt
NA TRBJ2-2 TRBV6-1 NA CASRPPMNTGELFF TGTGCCAGCCGCCCGCCGATGAACACCGGGGAGCTGTTTTTT
TRBD1 TRBJ2-7 TRBV6-5 NA CASSYNTGDSYEQYF TGTGCCAGCAGTTACAATACAGGGGATAGCTACGAGCAGTACTTC
TRBD1 TRBJ1-5 TRBV9 NA CASSPQGNSNQPQHF TGTGCCAGCAGCCCACAGGGGAATAGCAATCAGCCCCAGCATTTT
NA TRBJ2-7 TRBV6-1 NA CASSAYEQYF TGTGCCAGCAGTGCCTACGAGCAGTACTTC
TRBD1 TRBJ1-5 TRBV10-3 NA CATWAGGGNQPQHF TGTGCCACCTGGGCAGGGGGCGGCAATCAGCCCCAGCATTTT
NA TRBJ2-1 TRBV27 NA CASSTYRSQDDHNEQFF TGTGCCAGCAGTACCTATCGATCCCAGGACGACCACAATGAGCAGTTCTTC
NA TRBJ2-3 TRBV5-4 NA CASSFWTKADTQYF TGTGCCAGCAGCTTTTGGACGAAGGCAGATACGCAGTATTTT
NA TRBJ2-1 TRBV19 NA CASSSGGTYNEQFF TGTGCCAGTAGTAGCGGAGGAACCTACAATGAGCAGTTCTTC
NA TRBJ2-6 TRBV27 few CASTPLGASSGANVLTF TGTGCCAGCACCCCCTTAGGGGCCAGCTCTGGGGCCAACGTCCTGACTTTC
TRBD1 TRBJ2-1 TRBV27 NA CASSLEGTGGNNEQFF TGTGCCAGCAGTTTAGAGGGCACAGGGGGAAACAATGAGCAGTTCTTC
TRBD1 TRBJ1-5 TRBV27 NA CAILDRTSNQPQHF TGTGCCATCCTGGACAGGACTAGCAATCAGCCCCAGCATTTT
TRBD1 TRBJ1-1 TRBV4-1 NA CASSQGTGLSEAFF TGCGCCAGCAGCCAAGGGACAGGGCTTAGTGAAGCTTTCTTT
TRBD1 TRBJ2-1 TRBV19 NA CASMDRGPNNEQFF TGTGCCAGTATGGACAGGGGGCCGAACAATGAGCAGTTCTTC
NA TRBJ2-3 TRBV7-2 NA CASSLVAGAYTDTQYF TGTGCCAGCAGCTTAGTGGCGGGGGCGTACACAGATACGCAGTATTTT
NA TRBJ2-3 TRBV2 NA CASSEALPGADTQYF TGTGCCAGCAGTGAAGCGCTTCCGGGGGCAGATACGCAGTATTTT
NA TRBJ1-5 TRBV27 NA CASSSDTYNQPQHF TGTGCCAGCAGTTCGGACACCTACAATCAGCCCCAGCATTTT
NA TRBJ2-3 TRBV29-1 NA CSVDSAGGDTQYF TGCAGCGTTGATTCGGCAGGAGGAGATACGCAGTATTTT
NA TRBJ2-7 TRBV5-1 NA CASSLVGGPSYEQYF TGCGCCAGCAGCTTGGTAGGGGGGCCCTCCTACGAGCAGTACTTC
TRBD1 TRBJ2-7 TRBV23-1 NA CASSHFDRVVAYEQYF TGCGCCAGCAGTCACTTCGACAGGGTTGTCGCCTACGAGCAGTACTTC
NA TRBJ2-3 TRBV7-9 NA CASRWGLYSPDTQYF TGTGCCAGCAGGTGGGGTCTATATTCGCCAGATACGCAGTATTTT
NA TRBJ2-1 TRBV7-9 once CASSFGVGNEQFF TGTGCCAGCAGCTTCGGGGTTGGGAATGAGCAGTTCTTC
TRBD1 TRBJ1-5 TRBV6-1 NA CASSEARTGWDQPQHF TGTGCCAGCAGTGAAGCTCGGACAGGGTGGGACCAGCCCCAGCATTTT
NA TRBJ1-1 TRBV6-5 NA CASSYSQGTEAFF TGTGCCAGCAGTTACTCTCAGGGAACTGAAGCTTTCTTT
NA TRBJ2-7 TRBV30 few CAWARRTLSYEQYF TGTGCCTGGGCGAGAAGGACCCTATCCTACGAGCAGTACTTC
NA TRBJ2-2 TRBV30 NA CAWRPYGELFF TGTGCCTGGAGACCCTACGGGGAGCTGTTTTTT
NA TRBJ2-3 TRBV27 NA CASSAVGFTDTQYF TGTGCCAGCAGTGCGGTGGGATTCACAGATACGCAGTATTTT
NA TRBJ1-2 TRBV5-8 few CASSTDSSHTYGYTF TGTGCCAGCAGCACGGACAGCTCGCATACCTATGGCTACACCTTC
NA TRBJ2-1 TRBV15 few CATSRLPTSDEQFF TGTGCCACCAGCAGATTGCCGACTAGTGATGAGCAGTTCTTC
TRBD1 TRBJ2-7 TRBV4-1 NA CASSLDDDRGTYEQYF TGCGCCAGCAGCCTAGATGATGACAGGGGAACCTACGAGCAGTACTTC
TRBD2 TRBJ2-2 TRBV9 NA CASSFGLAGGPRELFF TGTGCCAGCAGCTTCGGACTAGCGGGAGGGCCGAGGGAGCTGTTTTTT
NA TRBJ2-3 TRBV27 NA CASRTERALSTDTQYF TGTGCCAGCAGAACCGAGCGGGCGCTTAGCACAGATACGCAGTATTTT
TRBD2 TRBJ2-7 TRBV29-1 NA CSVLVAGSSYEQYF TGCAGCGTTCTAGTAGCGGGCAGCTCCTACGAGCAGTACTTC
TRBD1 TRBJ2-7 TRBV4-1 once CASSLNQGADREQYF TGCGCCAGCAGCCTGAATCAGGGGGCGGATCGCGAGCAGTACTTC
TRBD1 TRBJ2-4 TRBV9 NA CASSGQGAAKNIQYF TGTGCCAGCAGCGGTCAGGGGGCGGCCAAAAACATTCAGTACTTC
NA TRBJ2-3 TRBV7-9 NA CASSPDSSDTQYF TGTGCCAGCAGCCCGGACAGTTCAGATACGCAGTATTTT
NA TRBJ2-7 TRBV27 NA CASISRGMVNKQYF TGTGCCAGCATCTCTCGGGGGATGGTAAACAAGCAGTACTTC
NA TRBJ1-2 TRBV7-2 NA CASSVGGSDYGYTF TGTGCCAGCAGCGTGGGCGGGAGCGACTATGGCTACACCTTC
NA TRBJ1-5 TRBV19 NA CASSSTRWKSPINQPQHF TGTGCCAGTAGCAGCACGCGCTGGAAATCCCCTATAAACCAGCCCCAGCATTTT
NA TRBJ1-2 TRBV25-1 NA CASSEAGEFYGYTF TGTGCCAGCAGTGAAGCGGGAGAGTTTTATGGCTACACCTTC
TRBD1 TRBJ2-7 TRBV4-1 NA CASSQDDATGGEQYF TGCGCCAGCAGCCAAGACGATGCTACAGGGGGCGAGCAGTACTTC
NA TRBJ1-1 TRBV5-1 once CASSLWGNTEAFF TGCGCCAGCAGCTTGTGGGGGAACACTGAAGCTTTCTTT
NA TRBJ2-7 TRBV6-5 NA CASSPRDSSYEQYF TGTGCCAGCAGTCCGCGGGACTCGTCCTACGAGCAGTACTTC
NA TRBJ1-1 TRBV4-2 NA CASSHGGRAEAFF TGTGCCAGCAGCCACGGGGGAAGGGCTGAAGCTTTCTTT
NA TRBJ2-7 TRBV5-6 NA CASSWGYEQYF TGTGCCAGTAGCTGGGGCTACGAGCAGTACTTC
TRBD2 TRBJ2-3 TRBV2 once CASSERSGGPTDTQYF TGTGCCAGCAGTGAAAGGTCGGGAGGGCCCACAGATACGCAGTATTTT
NA TRBJ2-7 TRBV6-5 NA CASSYYRSSYEQYF TGTGCCAGCAGTTATTACAGGAGCTCCTACGAGCAGTACTTC
NA TRBJ2-1 TRBV19 NA CASSIGYTRGGVYNEQFF TGTGCCAGTAGTATAGGCTACACCAGAGGTGGGGTATACAATGAGCAGTTCTTC